This T cell receptor (beta chain) was identified during a study of Ad26.COV2.S vaccination and SARS-CoV-2 variants. V was shortened by 5 bases and J by 7 bases, with 9 bases between the two germline ends. The CDR3 covers 12 residues. CDR1 is MNHEY, CDR2 SVGAGI, per germline. TCRdb keeps only in-frame clones here, not all; method: immunoSEQ multiplex PCR. The table records around 450,000 clones, more than 75% of them present only once. This sample's treatment: around 19 received Ad26.COV2.S at low or high dose, single or two shots; 5 received placebo; per-sample allocation not given. Collection of the samples took place on day 63 after the first injection of vaccine or placebo.

The origin of this receptor is a person between 18 and 59 years old who received the Ad26.COV2.S COVID-19 vaccine or a placebo. The V and J genes are TRBV6-5 and TRBJ1-3, with a tentative D call TRBD1 (5 bases). Sequenced here: peripheral blood, sampled in a trial of Ad26.COV2.S vaccine versus placebo. CDR3 DNA: TGTGCCAGCAGTATGGAGGGGAACACCATATATTTT. Translated: CASSMEGNTIYF.